This T cell receptor beta chain was observed in a study of untreated major depressive disorder. Donors lacked major illness, comorbidities, regular medication, drug use, or heavy drinking. Here immunoSEQ multiplex PCR was the method, and the copy in TCRdb shows in-frame clones only, minus some. The table has about 21,000 clones, roughly nine tenths seen once; the top ten hold approximately 0.47%. The sequence was collected from a woman aged 35 to 49 in good health. Sequenced sample: CD4+ T cells from PBMCs.

The CDR3 DNA is TGTGCCAGCTCACCATTGGGACAGGGAAGATTCACCGGGGAGCTGTTTTTT. It yields the protein CASSPLGQGRFTGELFF. The chain combines TRBV18 with TRBJ2-2; TRBD1 matches 9 bases. Germline V gives CDR1 KGHSH, CDR2 LQKENI. Trimming at V came to 2 bases and at J to 4 bases, leaving 8 bases not matched to a gene. The CDR3 covers 17 residues.